This TCR beta chain stems from a study of OX40 agonist ivuxolimab in advanced cancers. Study-wide points: Still undetermined is the antigen specificity of the expanded peripheral T cells.

Repertoires were generated with immunoSEQ multiplex PCR, while TCRdb's copy carries only in-frame clones and drops some. This table holds around 35,000 clones, 81% found once. As for this clone: Its antigen is unknown.

This receptor was identified in an adult with an advanced solid tumor such as melanoma, head and neck, liver or kidney cancer. The material sequenced was CD4+ or CD8+ T cells sorted from blood, taken in a trial of the OX40 agonist ivuxolimab.

The CDR3 loop reads CASSLSTGIEQFF. The CDR3 coding sequence is TGTGCCAGCAGCTTATCCACAGGGATTGAGCAGTTCTTC. This chain joins TRBV7-2 and TRBJ2-1, with D maybe TRBD1 (6 bases). V was clipped by 2 bases and J by 9 bases, with 11 bases between them. The CDR3 is 13 amino acids. Germline V gene sequence: CDR1 SGHTA, CDR2 FQGNSA.